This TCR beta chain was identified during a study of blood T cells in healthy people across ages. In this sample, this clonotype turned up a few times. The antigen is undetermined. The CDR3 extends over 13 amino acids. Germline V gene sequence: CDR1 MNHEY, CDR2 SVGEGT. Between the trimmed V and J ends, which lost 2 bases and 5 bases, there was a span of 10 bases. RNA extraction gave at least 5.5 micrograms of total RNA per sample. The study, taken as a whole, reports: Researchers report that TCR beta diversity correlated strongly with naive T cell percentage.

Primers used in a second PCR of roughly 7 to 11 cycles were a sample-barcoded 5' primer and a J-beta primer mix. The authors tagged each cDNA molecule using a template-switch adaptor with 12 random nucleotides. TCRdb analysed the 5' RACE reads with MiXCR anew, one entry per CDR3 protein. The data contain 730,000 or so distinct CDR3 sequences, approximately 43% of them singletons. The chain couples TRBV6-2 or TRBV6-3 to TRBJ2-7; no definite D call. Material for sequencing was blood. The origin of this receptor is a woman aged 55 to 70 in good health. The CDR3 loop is CASSYLATHEQYF. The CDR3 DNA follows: TGTGCCAGCAGTTACCTCGCAACCCACGAGCAGTACTTC.